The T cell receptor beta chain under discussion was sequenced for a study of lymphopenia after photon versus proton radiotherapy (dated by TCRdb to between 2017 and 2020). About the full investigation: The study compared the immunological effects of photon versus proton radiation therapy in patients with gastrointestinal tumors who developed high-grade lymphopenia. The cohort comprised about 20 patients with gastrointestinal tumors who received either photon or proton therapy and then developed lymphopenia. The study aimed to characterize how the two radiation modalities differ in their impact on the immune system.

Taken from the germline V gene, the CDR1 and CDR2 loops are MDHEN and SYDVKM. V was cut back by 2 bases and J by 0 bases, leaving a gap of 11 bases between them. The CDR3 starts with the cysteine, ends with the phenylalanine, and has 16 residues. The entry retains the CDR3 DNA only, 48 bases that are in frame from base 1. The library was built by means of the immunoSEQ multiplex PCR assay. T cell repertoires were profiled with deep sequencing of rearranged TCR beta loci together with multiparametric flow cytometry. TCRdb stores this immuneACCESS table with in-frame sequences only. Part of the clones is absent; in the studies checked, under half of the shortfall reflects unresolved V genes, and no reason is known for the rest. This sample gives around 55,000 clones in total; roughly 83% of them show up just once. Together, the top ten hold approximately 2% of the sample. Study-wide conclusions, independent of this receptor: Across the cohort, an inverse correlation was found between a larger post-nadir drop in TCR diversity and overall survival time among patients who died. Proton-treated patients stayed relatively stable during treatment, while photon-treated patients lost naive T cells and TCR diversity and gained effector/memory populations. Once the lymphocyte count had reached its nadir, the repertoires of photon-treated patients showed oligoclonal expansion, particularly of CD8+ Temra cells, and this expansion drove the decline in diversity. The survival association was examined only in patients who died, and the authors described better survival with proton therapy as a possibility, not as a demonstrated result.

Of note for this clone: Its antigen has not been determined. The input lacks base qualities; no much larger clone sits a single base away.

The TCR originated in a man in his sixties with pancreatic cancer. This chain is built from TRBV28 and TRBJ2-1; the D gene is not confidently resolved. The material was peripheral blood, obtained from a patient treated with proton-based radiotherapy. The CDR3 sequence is CASSLLPRSSYNEQFF. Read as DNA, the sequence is TGTGCCAGCAGTTTACTACCGAGAAGCTCCTACAATGAGCAGTTCTTC.